Included here is one TCR beta chain sequence, with context. Its antigen remains unidentified. This beta chain came through as a stray read in a library set up for alpha chains, and its size says little. Time point specified: sample taken at primary tumor resection. TCRs were sequenced from unsorted whole RNA of tumor, nontumor lung or PBMC. TCRdb re-called the 5' RACE reads through MiXCR, storing one row per CDR3 protein. Altogether some 420 distinct CDR3 sequences are present, about 33% being singletons, with the ten largest covering about 20%. The sample originates from a study of spatial heterogeneity in lung cancer. Study as a whole: Alpha-chain detections were consistently fewer than beta-chain detections among the sequences.

Study conclusions and caveats: Estimation of coverage gave values of about 7% for alpha and over 12% for beta chains in tumor T cells. Counts of expanded alpha and beta TCRs within tumors tracked the tumor nonsynonymous mutation count.

V lost 3 bases and J lost 6; bases outside the gene matches: 9. The CDR3 has 15 amino acids. CDR1 is SGHRS and CDR2 is YFSETQ in the germline V gene. This TCR was sampled from a male donor with early-stage non-small cell lung cancer. The chain has TRBV5-1 and TRBJ2-1; 7 positions agree with TRBD1. This sample comprised lung tumor tissue, obtained at surgery. The DNA for the CDR3 is TGCGCCAGCAGCTCCGACAGGGTAATGAGCAATGAGCAGTTCTTC. Its translation is CASSSDRVMSNEQFF.